The 10 T cell receptor beta chains listed next were all sequenced from one sample in a study of shared clonotypes between healthy human individuals. TCRdb's table, derived via immunoSEQ multiplex PCR, lists solely in-frame clones and lacks some. The repertoire holds approximately 1.4 million clones, with around 98% as singletons. Sequencing was performed on naive CD4+ T cells sorted from blood. The subset denotes: CD45RA+ positively selected. These receptors were obtained from a man between 25 and 39 years old in good health.

The chain carries TRBV19 and TRBJ2-6, with a possible D match to TRBD1 (6 bases). This CDR3 is built from 15 residues. V shed 6 bases and J shed 1 base, with 10 bases lying between them. The germline V gene encodes CDR1 LNHDA and CDR2 SQIVND (reference sequence). The CDR3 DNA sequence: TGTGCCAGTAGGAAACAGGGTTCTGGGGCCAACGTCCTGACTTTC. Its protein is CASRKQGSGANVLTF.

This chain links TRBV18 with TRBJ2-7; 9 nucleotides match TRBD1. V was pared by 3 bases and J by 2 bases, with 8 bases of the junction left unmatched. The germline V gene encodes CDR1 KGHSH and CDR2 LQKENI. This CDR3 region has 16 residues. The CDR3 DNA reads as TGTGCCAGCTCACCGAGTCAGGACAGGGGCACCTACGAGCAGTACTTC. Its translation: CASSPSQDRGTYEQYF.

The rearrangement uses TRBV5-1 and TRBJ2-4; D unclear. In germline, CDR1 is SGHRS, CDR2 YFSETQ. Trimming removed 4 bases from V and 4 bases from J, with 9 bases in between. The CDR3 is 13 residues long. The CDR3 reads CASSTTDKNIQYF. The CDR3 DNA sequence: TGCGCCAGCAGCACGACCGATAAAAACATTCAGTACTTC.

This clone was observed a single time. V is TRBV28 and J is TRBJ1-2; a possible D gene is TRBD1 (5 bases). Trimming took 5 bases from V and 4 from J, leaving 11 bases between them. This CDR3 region has 13 residues. Germline CDR1 MDHEN, CDR2 SYDVKM. CDR3 nucleotides: TGTGCCAGCAGTGGGGGATGGGGCTATGGCTACACCTTC. Protein product: CASSGGWGYGYTF.

The gene calls are TRBV4-3 and TRBJ2-1, with D possibly matching TRBD1 (6 bases). Per germline, CDR1 LGHNA and CDR2 YSLEER. This CDR3 comprises 17 residues. The ends were cut back, 0 bases at V and 4 bases at J, with 16 bases in the middle. The chain's CDR3 is CASSQDRSGQRYNEQFF. The DNA of the CDR3 is TGCGCCAGCAGCCAAGATCGATCCGGACAGAGATACAATGAGCAGTTCTTC.

The chain joins TRBV11-2 to TRBJ2-2, with D uncertain. Germline V gene lookup returns CDR1 SGHAT and CDR2 FQNNGV. The CDR3 extends over 13 amino acids. V dropped 5 bases and J dropped 4 bases, with 8 bases sitting between them. Here the CDR3 DNA reads TGTGCCAGCAGCCCCCAAACCACCGGGGAGCTGTTTTTT. Translation gives CASSPQTTGELFF.

As to this clone: This sample also contains other DNA sequences that code for the same CDR3. This chain connects TRBV29-1 to TRBJ2-5; TRBD1 agrees at 10 bases. The ends lost 6 bases at V and 4 bases at J; junction bases unmatched: 2. Germline V gives CDR1 SQVTM, CDR2 ANQGSEA. CDR3 length: 12 residues. The CDR3 region is CSVRDRGETQYF. The DNA of the CDR3 is TGCAGCGTCCGGGACAGGGGAGAGACCCAGTACTTC.

DNA for the CDR3: TGTGCCAGCAGGAAGACAGGGTACCCTGACAATGAGCAGTTCTTC. The encoded protein is CASRKTGYPDNEQFF. The genes are TRBV6-1 and TRBJ2-1; 7 bases line up with TRBD1. This CDR3 spans 15 amino acids. Germline CDR1 and CDR2: MNHNS and SASEGT. V trimming: 6 bases; J trimming: 5 bases; junction bases outside the gene matches: 10.

The chain joins TRBV9 to TRBJ2-5, with 9 bases fitting TRBD1. The germline V gene has CDR1 SGDLS and CDR2 YYNGEE. The length of the CDR3 is 16 residues. J gave up 4 bases and V 3 bases, and 10 bases lay outside the gene matches. CDR3 nucleotides: TGTGCCAGCAGCGCTTCCCAAGGACAGGGGCGAGAGACCCAGTACTTC. Protein sequence: CASSASQGQGRETQYF.

J is TRBJ1-3 and V is TRBV9, with a possible D match to TRBD1 (6 bases). The V end was cut by 2 bases, the J end by 0 bases, with 9 bases between. The germline V gene encodes CDR1 SGDLS and CDR2 YYNGEE. The CDR3 is 15 residues long. DNA of the CDR3: TGTGCCAGCAGCGTCAGGGGTACCTCTGGAAACACCATATATTTT. This translates into CASSVRGTSGNTIYF.